This entry lists 15 T cell receptor beta chains sequenced from one sample in a study of T cell responses to AZD1222 COVID-19 vaccine. Sequenced by immunoSEQ multiplex PCR; TCRdb stores in-frame clones only, minus some. The data contain roughly 98,000 clones, around nine tenths of them singletons. The sequencing here drew on peripheral blood, taken on day 0 of AZD1222 vaccination. The receptor set was obtained from an adult in good health.

Concerning this clone itself: Other DNA sequences from this sample encode an identical CDR3 as well. The rearrangement uses TRBV11-3 and TRBJ2-3; D gene uncertain. From germline, CDR1 is SGHNT and CDR2 YENEEA. This CDR3 spans 13 amino acids. V lost 1 base to trimming and J lost 1 base, with 3 bases between them. Here the CDR3 reads CASSLGRTDTQYF. The CDR3 nucleotides are TGTGCCAGCAGCTTAGGACGCACAGATACGCAGTATTTT.

The chain joins TRBV5-1 to TRBJ1-1, with D possibly matching TRBD1 (5 bases). V lost 4 bases to trimming and J lost 0 bases, with 16 bases between them. The CDR3 is 16 residues long. Looked up from germline, CDR1 is SGHRS and CDR2 is YFSETQ. DNA of the CDR3: TGCGCCAGCAGCCCTACCGTCGACAGCCTGAACACTGAAGCTTTCTTT. Its translation is CASSPTVDSLNTEAFF.

A single count supports this clone. The chain has TRBV24-1 and TRBJ2-1; TRBD2 matches 8 bases. V shed 7 bases, J shed 11 bases, and the junction held 6 bases outside the gene matches. Looked up from germline, CDR1 is KGHDR and CDR2 is SFDVKD. This CDR3 contains 12 residues. As DNA, the CDR3 is TGTGCCACCAGCACCGAGCGGGGGCAGCAGTTCTTC. This codes for CATSTERGQQFF.

J is TRBJ1-2 and V is TRBV7-2, with 10 bases lining up with TRBD1. The germline CDR1 and CDR2 sequences are SGHTA and FQGNSA. The J segment lost 2 bases and the V segment lost 3 bases, leaving 0 bases of the junction unmatched. The CDR3 runs 14 residues. The CDR3 region is CASSLGQGNYGYTF. DNA for the CDR3: TGTGCCAGCAGCTTGGGACAGGGGAACTATGGCTACACCTTC. Drawing the rest from reference TRBV7-2 and TRBJ1-2, the complete variable domain is GAGVSQSPSNKVTEKGKDVELRCDPISGHTALYWYRQSLGQGLEFLIYFQGNSAPDKSGLPSDRFSAERTGGSVSTLTIQRTQQEDSAVYLCASSLGQGNYGYTFGSGTRLTVV.

This CDR3 is CASNLGTTRPGELFF. CDR3 nucleotides: TGTGCCAGCAACCTCGGGACCACCAGGCCCGGGGAGCTGTTTTTT. The gene calls are TRBV3-1 (or the pseudogene TRBV3-2) and TRBJ2-2, with D possibly being TRBD1 or TRBD2 (5 bases each). This CDR3 region has 15 residues. Germline V CDR1 and CDR2: LGHDT, YNNKEL (reference sequence). The V end lost 7 bases, the J end lost 6 bases, and 18 bases lay between the germline ends.

This rearrangement joins TRBV30 to TRBJ1-4; TRBD1 is a possible D gene (6 bases). CDR1 is GTSNPN and CDR2 is SVGIG in the germline V gene (reference sequence). V was cut by 0 bases and J by 7 bases, with 12 bases left in between. This CDR3 has 14 residues. The CDR3 nucleotides are TGTGCCTGGAGTGTACGGGCCAGGGGTGAAAAACTGTTTTTT. It is translated as CAWSVRARGEKLFF.

This clone showed up just once. The chain employs TRBV30 and TRBJ2-2, with a possible D match to TRBD1 (6 bases). V lost 4 bases to trimming and J lost 4 bases, with 13 bases between them. The CDR3 is made up of 14 amino acids. Germline V gene data show CDR1 as GTSNPN and CDR2 as SVGIG (reference sequence). The CDR3 reads CAWKSGAVTGELFF. CDR3 nucleotide sequence: TGTGCCTGGAAGTCAGGGGCTGTCACCGGGGAGCTGTTTTTT. Full variable domain (rest looked up from reference TRBV30 and TRBJ2-2): SQTIHQWPATLVQPVGSPLSLECTVEGTSNPNLYWYRQAAGRGLQLLFYSVGIGQISSEVPQNLSASRPQDRQFILSSKKLLLSDSGFYLCAWKSGAVTGELFFGEGSRLTVL.

The J gene is TRBJ2-7, the V gene TRBV28; a possible D gene is TRBD2 (6 bases). CDR1 is MDHEN, CDR2 SYDVKM, per germline. Trimming cost V 6 bases and J 0 bases, with 15 bases left between them. The CDR3 consists of 15 residues. In DNA form, the CDR3 reads TGTGCCAGCAGCATCGGGACTGTTCGCTCCTACGAGCAGTACTTC. Its protein product is CASSIGTVRSYEQYF. Combining the CDR3 with reference TRBV28 and TRBJ2-7 gives the whole variable domain DVKVTQSSRYLVKRTGEKVFLECVQDMDHENMFWYRQDPGLGLRLIYFSYDVKMKEKGDIPEGYSVSREKKERFSLILESASTNQTSMYLCASSIGTVRSYEQYFGPGTRLTVT.

The CDR3 region has the DNA TGTGCCAGCTCACCACAGACAGACTCTGGAAACACCATATATTTT. This sequence encodes CASSPQTDSGNTIYF. The chain is built from TRBV18 and TRBJ1-3; TRBD1 might be the D (5 bases). V gave up 1 base and J gave up 0 bases, with 7 bases separating them. The CDR3 consists of 15 residues. CDR1 is KGHSH and CDR2 is LQKENI in the germline V gene.

V gene TRBV5-1 combines with J gene TRBJ2-5, with 9 bases fitting TRBD2. This CDR3 is 14 amino acids long. In germline, CDR1 is SGHRS, CDR2 YFSETQ. J gave up 2 bases and V 5 bases, and 4 bases lay outside the gene matches. The CDR3 sequence: CASRRGGEQETQYF. CDR3 DNA: TGCGCCAGCAGGCGCGGGGGGGAACAAGAGACCCAGTACTTC.

V and J are TRBV30 and TRBJ1-5, with unresolved D. The CDR3 contains 13 residues. V lost 1 base and J lost 0, with 4 bases in between. Looked up from germline, CDR1 is GTSNPN and CDR2 is SVGIG (reference sequence). DNA of the CDR3: TGTGCCTGGAGTGAGGGTAGCAATCAGCCCCAGCATTTT. Its translation: CAWSEGSNQPQHF. Full variable domain (remainder filled in from reference TRBV30 and TRBJ1-5): SQTIHQWPATLVQPVGSPLSLECTVEGTSNPNLYWYRQAAGRGLQLLFYSVGIGQISSEVPQNLSASRPQDRQFILSSKKLLLSDSGFYLCAWSEGSNQPQHFGDGTRLSIL.

V is TRBV18 and J is TRBJ2-2, with D perhaps given as TRBD1 or TRBD2 (6 bases each). The CDR3 totals 19 residues. Trimming cost V 2 bases and J 0 bases, with 19 bases left between them. Germline V lookup: CDR1 KGHSH, CDR2 LQKENI. The CDR3, as DNA: TGTGCCAGCTCACCAACAGGGATCGGGAGCTTCGCGAACACCGGGGAGCTGTTTTTT. Translated, it gives CASSPTGIGSFANTGELFF.

With respect to this clone: Other DNA sequences in the sample encode the same CDR3. CDR3 in amino acids: CASSVVPGSSYNEQFF. The CDR3, as DNA: TGTGCCAGCAGCGTAGTACCGGGGAGCTCCTACAATGAGCAGTTCTTC. V gene TRBV9 combines with J gene TRBJ2-1; possible D gene TRBD2, 5 bases. Germline values: CDR1 SGDLS, CDR2 YYNGEE. With 0 bases removed from V and 0 bases from J, the gap between germline ends came to 10 bases. This CDR3 has 16 residues.

This sequence joins TRBV18 and TRBJ2-7; the D gene is possibly TRBD1 (5 bases). From germline, CDR1 is KGHSH and CDR2 LQKENI. V was trimmed by 2 bases and J by 7 bases, leaving 9 bases between them. This CDR3 spans 12 amino acids. The CDR3 DNA reads TGTGCCAGCTCACCAAGGGGTGGAGAGCAGTACTTC. Its protein is CASSPRGGEQYF.

CDR3 loop: CASMGGFNTEAFF. The CDR3 nucleotides are TGTGCCAGTATGGGGGGGTTTAACACTGAAGCTTTCTTT. The chain employs TRBV19 and TRBJ1-1; D is possibly TRBD1 (5 bases). The CDR3 runs to 13 residues. The V end lost 7 bases, the J end lost 2 bases, and 11 bases lay between the germline ends. Germline-derived CDR1 and CDR2 are LNHDA and SQIVND (reference sequence). Full variable domain (outside the CDR3, taken from reference TRBV19 and TRBJ1-1): DGGITQSPKYLFRKEGQNVTLSCEQNLNHDAMYWYRQDPGQGLRLIYYSQIVNDFQKGDIAEGYSVSREKKESFPLTVTSAQKNPTAFYLCASMGGFNTEAFFGQGTRLTVV.